This TCR beta chain originates from a study of OX40 agonist ivuxolimab in advanced cancers. It was autoimmune disease history or systemic immunosuppression that excluded patients. TCRdb's table, derived via immunoSEQ multiplex PCR, lists solely in-frame clones and lacks some. Counted here are some 19,000 clones, 55% to 75% occurring once; the ten biggest clones make up roughly 22%. CDR1 GTSNPN and CDR2 SVGIG come from the germline V gene (reference sequence). Trimming cost V 0 bases and J 2 bases, with 10 bases left between them. The CDR3 is 14 residues long. This receptor was identified in an adult with an advanced solid tumor such as melanoma, head and neck, liver or kidney cancer. The input for sequencing was CD4+ or CD8+ T cells sorted from blood, taken in a trial of the OX40 agonist ivuxolimab. This chain links TRBV30 with TRBJ1-2, with TRBD1 as a possible D gene (5 bases). Here the CDR3 reads CAWSVGGVNYGYTF. For the CDR3, the DNA is TGTGCCTGGAGTGTAGGAGGGGTAAACTATGGCTACACCTTC.